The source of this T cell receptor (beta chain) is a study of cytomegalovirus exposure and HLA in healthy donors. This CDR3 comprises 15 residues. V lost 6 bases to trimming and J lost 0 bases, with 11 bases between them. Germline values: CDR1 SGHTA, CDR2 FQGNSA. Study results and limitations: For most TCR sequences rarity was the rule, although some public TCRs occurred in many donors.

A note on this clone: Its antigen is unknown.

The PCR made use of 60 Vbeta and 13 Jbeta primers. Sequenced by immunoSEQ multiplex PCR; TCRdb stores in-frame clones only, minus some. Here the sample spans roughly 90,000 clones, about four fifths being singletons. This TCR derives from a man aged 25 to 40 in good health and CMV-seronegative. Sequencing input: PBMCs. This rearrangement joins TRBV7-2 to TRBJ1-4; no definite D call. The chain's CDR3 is CASSPPGATNEKLFF. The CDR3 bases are TGTGCCAGCAGTCCCCCCGGGGCAACTAATGAAAAACTGTTTTTT.